This entry is about one T cell receptor beta chain. Its cognate antigen is unknown. This sample is part of a study of graft-versus-host responses after intestinal transplantation. At the level of the study: Recipients had transplants, and these were multivisceral, liver-intestinal, or isolated intestinal. Recipients uniformly received anti-thymocyte globulin induction, followed by tacrolimus and steroids for roughly 3 years.

Study-level points and caveats: Some patients had graft-donor T cell macrochimerism. In their allografts, the ratios of graft-versus-host to host-versus-graft T cell clones were high. Among recipient marrow samples, GvH clones were found; some appeared first in ileum or blood.

The table came from immunoSEQ multiplex PCR; TCRdb's copy has only in-frame clones and leaves some out. The data show roughly 100,000 clones, with roughly 93% seen just once and less than 1.5% held by the top ten. CDR1 and CDR2 from the germline V gene are MNHEY and SMNVEV (reference sequence). This CDR3 spans 11 amino acids. Deletions cut 6 bases from V and 2 bases from J, with 5 bases between. The sample here was unstimulated CD8+ T cells sorted from spleen or lymph node cells, taken before intestinal transplant. The source of this sequence is a human donor who received an intestinal transplant. V gene TRBV27 combines with J gene TRBJ2-7; maybe TRBD2 (5 bases). This CDR3 is CASRRAYEQYF. Written as DNA, the CDR3 is TGTGCCAGCAGGCGGGCCTACGAGCAGTACTTC.